These T cell receptor beta chains were read from a single sample in a study of T cells after yellow fever vaccination. TCRdb re-called the 5' RACE reads with MiXCR, one entry per CDR3 protein. The repertoire holds 450,000 to 650,000 distinct CDR3 sequences, about 14% seen once, with about 14% in the top ten. The source material was PBMCs, sampled on the day of the yellow fever booster vaccination. The receptors were gathered from a man between 25 and 39 years old who received the YFV17D yellow fever vaccine. CDR3s include the opening cysteine and the closing phenylalanine or tryptophan. The D gene is left open where the match is weak. The size entry is marked missing in some rows and otherwise reads once, few, many or a size class.

>TRBJ2-1|TRBV7-7|TRBD2|few
TGTGCTAGCAGCTTAGCTAGCGGCGCTGGCAATGAGCAGTTCTTC
CASSLASGAGNEQFF
>TRBJ2-5|TRBV20-1|-|-
TGCAGTGCCCCGGAGCTGGAGACCCAGTACTTC
CSAPELETQYF
>TRBJ2-1|TRBV5-4|-|many
TGTGCCAGCAGCTTTGGGGGTGGTTCCTACAATGAGCAGTTCTTC
CASSFGGGSYNEQFF
>TRBJ2-1|TRBV19|-|-
TGTGCCAGTAGTGACACCGGTTTTGGTAATGAGCAGTTCTTC
CASSDTGFGNEQFF
>TRBJ2-7|TRBV5-1|TRBD2|-
TGCGCCAGCCAGCAGCTTTCCCGACTAGCGGTCATCTACGAGCAGTACTTC
CASQQLSRLAVIYEQYF
>TRBJ2-1|TRBV27|-|few
TGTGCCAGCAGGGCCCTAGCGAAAGCCTACAATGAGCAGTTCTTC
CASRALAKAYNEQFF
>TRBJ2-3|TRBV27|TRBD2|-
TGTGCCAGCAGTTTAGCGGGAGTATCGGCAGATACGCAGTATTTT
CASSLAGVSADTQYF
>TRBJ2-7|TRBV14|-|-
TGTGCCAGCAGCACTTGGGAAGGGTTCGAGCAGTACTTC
CASSTWEGFEQYF
>TRBJ2-1|TRBV19|TRBD2|-
TGTGCCAGTAGCATGGGGGGGAGGGGCTACAATGAGCAGTTCTTC
CASSMGGRGYNEQFF
>TRBJ2-3|TRBV10-3|TRBD2|-
TGTGCCATCAGTTCCCTAGCGGGGCCCACAGATACGCAGTATTTT
CAISSLAGPTDTQYF
>TRBJ2-2|TRBV5-1|-|few
TGCGCCAGCCTCGCGAGTCCCACCGGGGAGCTGTTTTTT
CASLASPTGELFF
>TRBJ1-1|TRBV6-2/TRBV6-3|-|few
TGTGCCAGCACTTCCCAGGGAAGTACTGAAGCTTTCTTT
CASTSQGSTEAFF
>TRBJ2-7|TRBV5-4|TRBD2|-
TGTGCCAGCAGCTTAGTTCCTAGCGGGAGCCACGAGCAGTACTTC
CASSLVPSGSHEQYF
>TRBJ1-2|TRBV27|-|-
TGTGCCAGCAGTTTATCGTCCCAATATGGCTACACCTTC
CASSLSSQYGYTF
>TRBJ2-1|TRBV9|TRBD2|-
TGTGCCAGCAGCGTAGGGCTAGCGGGAGGGCTTCGCAACAATGAGCAGTTCTTC
CASSVGLAGGLRNNEQFF
>TRBJ2-1|TRBV20-1|TRBD1|-
TGCAGTTGGGACAGGGGGCGAGGTGAGCAGTTCTTC
CSWDRGRGEQFF
>TRBJ1-1|TRBV7-8|-|many
TGTGCCAGCAGAGATGGGACTAGGGCTGAAGCTTTCTTT
CASRDGTRAEAFF
>TRBJ2-2|TRBV6-5|TRBD2|-
TGTGCCAGCAGTTACTCGGGACTAGCGGGCAGCGGTACCGGGGAGCTGTTTTTT
CASSYSGLAGSGTGELFF
>TRBJ2-1|TRBV20-1|-|few
TGCAGTGCTAGGAGTCACTCTCGCAATGAGCAGTTCTTC
CSARSHSRNEQFF
>TRBJ2-7|TRBV19|TRBD2|-
TGTGCCAGTAGTATAGGCGGGAGTGGCTACGAGCAGTACTTC
CASSIGGSGYEQYF
>TRBJ1-4|TRBV18|-|-
TGTGCCAGCTCACAAGATCGGGCCTCAACTAATGAAAAACTGTTTTTT
CASSQDRASTNEKLFF
>TRBJ2-2|TRBV9|-|-
TGTGCCAGCAGCGTAGGCGGCGGGGAGCTGTTTTTT
CASSVGGGELFF
>TRBJ2-3|TRBV12-3/TRBV12-4|TRBD2|few
TGTGCCAGCAGTTTGGGGACTAGCGGTCTCACAGATACGCAGTATTTT
CASSLGTSGLTDTQYF
>TRBJ2-6|TRBV4-2|-|-
TGTGCCAGCAGCCAAGATAATAGGGCAGAAGTCTTCTCTGGGGCCAACGTCCTGACTTTC
CASSQDNRAEVFSGANVLTF
>TRBJ2-7|TRBV29-1|-|many
TGCAGCGTTGCCGGTCCGGGGAGGAGGTACGAGCAGTACTTC
CSVAGPGRRYEQYF
>TRBJ2-1|TRBV30|TRBD2|-
TGTGCCTGGAGTGTACAAGCGGGACTCGGTGAGCAGTTCTTC
CAWSVQAGLGEQFF
>TRBJ1-6|TRBV6-5|-|-
TGTGCCAGCAGTTCCCTGACAGAGAGCTCCTATAATTCACCCCTCCACTTT
CASSSLTESSYNSPLHF
>TRBJ2-3|TRBV7-2|-|few
TGTGCCAGCAGCTTAGGGATAACGGGCACAGATACGCAGTATTTT
CASSLGITGTDTQYF
>TRBJ2-3|TRBV30|-|few
TGTGCCTGGAGTGTACTAGGGACTGATACGCAGTATTTT
CAWSVLGTDTQYF
>TRBJ2-1|TRBV11-3|-|-
TGTGCCAGCAGTCCGGGGGCGGATGAGCAGTTCTTC
CASSPGADEQFF
>TRBJ1-1|TRBV7-7|-|few
TGTGCCAGCAGCCTCGACCTCAGCACTGAAGCTTTCTTT
CASSLDLSTEAFF
>TRBJ2-7|TRBV5-1|TRBD1|few
TGCGCCAGCAGCTTCAGGGGGCCGGACGAGCAGTACTTC
CASSFRGPDEQYF
>TRBJ2-5|TRBV20-1|TRBD2|many
TGCAGTGCTTCTAAACTAGCGGGCCGCGGGGAGACCCAGTACTTC
CSASKLAGRGETQYF
>TRBJ1-4|TRBV30|TRBD1|few
TGTGCCTGGGGCCGGGACAGGGACGGAAAACTGTTTTTT
CAWGRDRDGKLFF
>TRBJ1-1|TRBV19|TRBD1|-
TGTGCCAGTAAGGGACAGGGATGGACTGAAGCTTTCTTT
CASKGQGWTEAFF
>TRBJ2-1|TRBV20-1|-|few
TGCAGTGCTAGAGCAGGAGGGGCTGCTTACAATGAGCAGTTCTTC
CSARAGGAAYNEQFF
>TRBJ2-2|TRBV5-1|-|-
TGCGCCAGCAGCTTGGCCCAGGAGGGAACCGGGGAGCTGTTTTTT
CASSLAQEGTGELFF